These T cell receptor beta chains were read from a single sample in a study of naive and memory T cell subsets. TCRdb re-analysed the UMI-ligation and nested PCR reads in MiXCR, keeping a single row per CDR3 protein. The table lists 120,000 to 150,000 distinct CDR3 sequences, roughly 22% of them singletons. The sample comprised naive CD4+ T cells from blood. The receptors stem from a human donor in good health. CDR3s include the opening cysteine and the closing phenylalanine or tryptophan. The size field is filled for only some rows; it gives once, few, many or a size class.

V gene	clone size	CDR3 protein
TRBV11-2	few	CASSFDGHGYTF
TRBV18	.	CASSPYVEETQYF
TRBV6-6	.	CASSYSQGAYEQYF
TRBV18	.	CASSREQETQYF
TRBV7-9	.	CASSSGDYGYTF
TRBV12-3/TRBV12-4	.	CANSFRRAGELFF
TRBV28	.	CASTSPRFGETQYF
TRBV29-1	few	CSVFHRDHEQYF
TRBV27	few	CASRGAGELFF
TRBV29-1	many	CSVIQGAYEQYF
TRBV4-1	.	CASSERGRDSSGANVLTF
TRBV27	.	CASSYGNSNQPQHF
TRBV20-1	.	CSARTVASGRSYNEQFF
TRBV10-1	few	CASSGSGTGNTGELFF
TRBV28	few	CASTTLVGEYNEQFF
TRBV24-1	few	CATSDYGAYPYNEQFF
TRBV18	many	CASSLKVGFSYEQYF
TRBV7-2	.	CASSFGGPVSNTIYF
TRBV4-2	.	CASSQGTVNYGYTF
TRBV2	few	CASSEAQLTANYGYTF
TRBV7-8	.	CASSLHSENQPQHF
TRBV7-9	.	CASSLVQGGPTYNEQFF
TRBV20-1	many	CSAPDRFTDTQYF
TRBV7-6	few	CASTLGTGTDTQYF
TRBV29-1	.	CSASQGGTDTQYF
TRBV28	few	CASSFPITLYPNYEQYF
TRBV20-1	many	CSARTGTNYEQYF
TRBV6-5	many	CASRTGGRYEQYF
TRBV20-1	many	CSSGGNEQFF
TRBV7-7	few	CASSSQLAWETQYF
TRBV28	.	CASKRPTVWEQFF
TRBV9	.	CASSGRRGRNSPLHF
TRBV24-1	.	CATSDSGRAINEQFF
TRBV6-6	few	CASSYGEGQGAYEQYF
TRBV12-3/TRBV12-4	.	CASSLRRGREQYF
TRBV20-1	few	CSATPGQANQYEQYF
TRBV30	.	CAWLGKIAGSLSSYNEQFF
TRBV6-5	.	CASSYSGLAGESDTQYF
TRBV7-7	.	CASSLTWSETQYF
TRBV28	few	CASSLLTIGEQFF
TRBV20-1	.	CSAPNPAEAYEQYF
TRBV9	few	CASSVMGQRVGETQYF
TRBV6-5	.	CASSPAGRSQPQHF
TRBV7-9	few	CASSFIRGQKLAGGPYEQYF
TRBV20-1	.	CSANPVAGGPGEQYF
TRBV20-1	.	CSARTSGRPGELFF
TRBV20-1	.	CSARWLAGAETQYF
TRBV28	.	CASSLFHQGNTEAFF
TRBV15	few	CATSTAYNEQFF
TRBV14	few	CASSQGGAIINEQFF
TRBV10-3	few	CATTSGTGTDTQYF
TRBV28	few	CASSLFRGLNTEAFF
TRBV12-3/TRBV12-4	.	CASSLQENTGELFF